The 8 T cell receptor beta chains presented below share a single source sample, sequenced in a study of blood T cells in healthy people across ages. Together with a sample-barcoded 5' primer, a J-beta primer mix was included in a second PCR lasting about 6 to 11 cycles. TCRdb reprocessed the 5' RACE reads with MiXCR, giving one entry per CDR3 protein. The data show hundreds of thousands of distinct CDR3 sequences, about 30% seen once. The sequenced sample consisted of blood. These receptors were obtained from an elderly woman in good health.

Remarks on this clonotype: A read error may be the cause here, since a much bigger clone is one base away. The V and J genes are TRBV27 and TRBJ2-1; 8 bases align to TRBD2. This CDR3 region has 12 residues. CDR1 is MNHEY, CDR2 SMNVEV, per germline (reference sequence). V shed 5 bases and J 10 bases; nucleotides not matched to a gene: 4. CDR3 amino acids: CASSRGGLEQFF. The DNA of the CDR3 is TGTGCCAGCAGTCGGGGGGGGTTAGAGCAGTTCTTC.

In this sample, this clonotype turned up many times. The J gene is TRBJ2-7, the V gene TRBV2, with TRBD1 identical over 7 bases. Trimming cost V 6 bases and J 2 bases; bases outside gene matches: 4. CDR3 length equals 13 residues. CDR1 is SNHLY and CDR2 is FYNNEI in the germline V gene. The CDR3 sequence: CASSKGQPYEQYF. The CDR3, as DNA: TGTGCCAGCAGCAAGGGACAGCCCTACGAGCAGTACTTC. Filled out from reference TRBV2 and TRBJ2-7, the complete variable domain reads EPEVTQTPSHQVTQMGQEVILRCVPISNHLYFYWYRQILGQKVEFLVSFYNNEISEKSEIFDDQFSVERPDGSNFTLKIRSTKLEDSAMYFCASSKGQPYEQYFGPGTRLTVT.

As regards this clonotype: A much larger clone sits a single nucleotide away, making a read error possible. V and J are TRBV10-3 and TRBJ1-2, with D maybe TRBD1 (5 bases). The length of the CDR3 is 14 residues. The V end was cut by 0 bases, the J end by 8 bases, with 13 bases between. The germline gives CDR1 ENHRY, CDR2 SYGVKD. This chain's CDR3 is CAISESKGRGGYTF. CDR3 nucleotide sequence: TGTGCCATCAGTGAGTCGAAGGGGAGAGGAGGCTACACCTTC.

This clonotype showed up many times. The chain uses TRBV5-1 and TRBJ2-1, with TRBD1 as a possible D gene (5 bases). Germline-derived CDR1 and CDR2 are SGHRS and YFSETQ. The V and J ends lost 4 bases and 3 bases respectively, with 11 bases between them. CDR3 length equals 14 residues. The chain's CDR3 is CASSARVDYNEQFF. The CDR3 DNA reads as TGCGCCAGCAGCGCCAGGGTCGACTACAATGAGCAGTTCTTC.

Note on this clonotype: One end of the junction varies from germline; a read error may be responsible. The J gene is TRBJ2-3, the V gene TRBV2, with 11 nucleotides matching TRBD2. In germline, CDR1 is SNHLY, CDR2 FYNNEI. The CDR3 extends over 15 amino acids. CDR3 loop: CASNELAGGTDTQYF. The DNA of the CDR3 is TGTGCCAGCAATGAACTAGCGGGGGGCACAGATACGCAGTATTTT.

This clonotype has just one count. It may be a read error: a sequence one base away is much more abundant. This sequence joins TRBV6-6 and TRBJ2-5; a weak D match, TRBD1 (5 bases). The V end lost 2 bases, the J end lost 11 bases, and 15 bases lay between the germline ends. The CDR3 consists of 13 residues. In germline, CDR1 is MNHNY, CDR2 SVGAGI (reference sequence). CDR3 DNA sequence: TGTGCCAGCAGTTACGCGACAGTCAATGAGCAGTACTTC. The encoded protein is CASSYATVNEQYF.

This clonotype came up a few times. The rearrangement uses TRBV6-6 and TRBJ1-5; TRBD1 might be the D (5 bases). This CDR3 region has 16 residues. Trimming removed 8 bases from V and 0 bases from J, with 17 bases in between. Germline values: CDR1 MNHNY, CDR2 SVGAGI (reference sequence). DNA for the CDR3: TGTGCCAGCCTTGCGGGGAGGGGACTTAGCAATCAGCCCCAGCATTTT. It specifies CASLAGRGLSNQPQHF.

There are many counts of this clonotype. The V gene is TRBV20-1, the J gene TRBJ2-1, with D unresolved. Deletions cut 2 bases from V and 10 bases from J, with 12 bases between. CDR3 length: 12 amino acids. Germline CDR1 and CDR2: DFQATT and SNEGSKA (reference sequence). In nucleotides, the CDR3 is TGCAGTGCTAGAAGCCCGCACGGGGAGCAGTTCTTC. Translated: CSARSPHGEQFF.